This T cell receptor (beta chain) was sequenced for a study of a mutant IDH1 vaccine in newly diagnosed glioma. Study overall: Treatment recipients were roughly 62% male and around 40% female, and their mean age was around 39 years. Those enrolled had earlier been treated with radiotherapy, temozolomide, or both, mostly both. Notes on the study in general: Pseudoprogression showed no apparent link to changes in top peripheral T cell clonotypes. Researchers report vaccine-induced immune responses in less than 95% of patients.

From germline, CDR1 is SGHVS and CDR2 FQNEAQ. This CDR3 region has 20 residues. The trim removed 1 base at V and 6 bases at J, leaving 22 bases unmatched. Using immunoSEQ multiplex PCR, the repertoire was profiled, and TCRdb retains in-frame clones only, with some absent. Found here are about 20,000 clones, roughly four fifths of them singletons; the top ten hold 13%. With respect to this clone: Its target is not known.

Stated time point: week 23, last vaccination. Vaccination used 300 ug of mutant IDH1 20-mer peptide per dose, with topical imiquimod. The receptor was isolated from a man aged 25 to 45 with glioma. The sample in question was PBMCs, obtained from a glioma patient whose treatment included an IDH1 peptide vaccine. The rearrangement uses TRBV7-8 and TRBJ2-7; 9 bases are a match to TRBD1. Written as DNA, the CDR3 is TGTGCCAGCAGCTTAGTGGGGGGGGACAGGGTCCGAGTATCGTTGGTCGAGCAGTACTTC. Its translation: CASSLVGGDRVRVSLVEQYF. Drawing the rest from reference TRBV7-8 and TRBJ2-7, the complete variable domain is GAGVSQSPRYKVAKRGQDVALRCDPISGHVSLFWYQQALGQGPEFLTYFQNEAQLDKSGLPSDRFFAERPEGSVSTLKIQRTQQEDSAVYLCASSLVGGDRVRVSLVEQYFGPGTRLTVT.